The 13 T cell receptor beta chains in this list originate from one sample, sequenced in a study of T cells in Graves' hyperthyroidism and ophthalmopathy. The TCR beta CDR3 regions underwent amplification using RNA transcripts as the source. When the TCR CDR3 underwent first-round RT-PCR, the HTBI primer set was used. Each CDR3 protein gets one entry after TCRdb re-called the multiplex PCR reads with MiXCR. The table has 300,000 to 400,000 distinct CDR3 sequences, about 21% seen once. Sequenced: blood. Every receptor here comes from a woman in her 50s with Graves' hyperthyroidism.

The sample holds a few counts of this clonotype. The CDR3 protein is CASSLGKLTGPVSGAFF. As DNA, the CDR3 is TGTGCCAGCAGCCTTGGGAAGTTGACAGGGCCCGTTTCTGGAGCTTTCTTT. The chain uses TRBV7-9 and TRBJ1-1; 7 bases agree with TRBD1. In germline, CDR1 is SEHNR, CDR2 FQNEAQ (reference sequence). V gave up 5 bases and J gave up 10 bases; unmatched junction bases: 22. The CDR3 totals 17 residues. The variable domain in full, with the rest retrieved from reference TRBV7-9 and TRBJ1-1, is DTGVSQNPRHKITKRGQNVTFRCDPISEHNRLYWYRQTLGQGPEFLTYFQNEAQLEKSRLLSDRFSAERPKGSFSTLEIQRTEQGDSAMYLCASSLGKLTGPVSGAFFGQGTRLTVV.

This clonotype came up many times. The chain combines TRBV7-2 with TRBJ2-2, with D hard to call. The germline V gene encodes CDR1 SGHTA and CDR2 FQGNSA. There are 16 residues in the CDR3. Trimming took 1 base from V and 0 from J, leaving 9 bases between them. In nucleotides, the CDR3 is TGTGCCAGCAGCTTAGAAGCTGTTTCGAACACCGGGGAGCTGTTTTTT. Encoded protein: CASSLEAVSNTGELFF. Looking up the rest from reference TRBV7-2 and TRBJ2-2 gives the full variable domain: GAGVSQSPSNKVTEKGKDVELRCDPISGHTALYWYRQSLGQGLEFLIYFQGNSAPDKSGLPSDRFSAERTGGSVSTLTIQRTQQEDSAVYLCASSLEAVSNTGELFFGEGSRLTVL.

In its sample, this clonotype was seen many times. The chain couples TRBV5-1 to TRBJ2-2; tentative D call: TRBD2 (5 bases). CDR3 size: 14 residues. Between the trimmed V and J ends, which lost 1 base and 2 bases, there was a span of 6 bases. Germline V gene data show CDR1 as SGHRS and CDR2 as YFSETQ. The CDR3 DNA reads TGCGCCAGCAGCTTGCGGGGAAACACCGGGGAGCTGTTTTTT. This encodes CASSLRGNTGELFF.

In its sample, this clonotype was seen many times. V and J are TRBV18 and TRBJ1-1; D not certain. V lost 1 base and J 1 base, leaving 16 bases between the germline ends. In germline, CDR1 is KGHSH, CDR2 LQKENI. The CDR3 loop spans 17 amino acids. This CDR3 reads CASSPLPLPSANTEAFF. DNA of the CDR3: TGTGCCAGCTCACCACTTCCCTTACCATCGGCGAACACTGAAGCTTTCTTT.

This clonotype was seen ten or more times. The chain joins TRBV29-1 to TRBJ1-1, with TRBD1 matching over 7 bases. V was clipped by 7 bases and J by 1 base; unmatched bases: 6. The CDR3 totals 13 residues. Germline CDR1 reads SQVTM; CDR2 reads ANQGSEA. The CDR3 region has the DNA TGCAGCGCTCCGACAGGGTGGAACACTGAAGCTTTCTTT. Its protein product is CSAPTGWNTEAFF.

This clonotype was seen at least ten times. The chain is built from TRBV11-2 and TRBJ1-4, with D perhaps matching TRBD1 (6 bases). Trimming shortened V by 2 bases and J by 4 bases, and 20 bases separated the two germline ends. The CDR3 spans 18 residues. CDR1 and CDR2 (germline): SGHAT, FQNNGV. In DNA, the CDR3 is TGTGCCAGCAGCTTAACCCAGGCAGCCAGGGGATATAATGAAAAACTGTTTTTT. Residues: CASSLTQAARGYNEKLFF.

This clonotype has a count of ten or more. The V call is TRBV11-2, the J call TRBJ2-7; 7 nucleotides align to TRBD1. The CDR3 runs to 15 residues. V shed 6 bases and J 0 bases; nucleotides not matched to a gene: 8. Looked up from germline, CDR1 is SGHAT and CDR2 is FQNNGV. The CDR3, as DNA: TGTGCCAGCAGATTTACAGGGGTCAGCTCCTACGAGCAGTACTTC. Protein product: CASRFTGVSSYEQYF.

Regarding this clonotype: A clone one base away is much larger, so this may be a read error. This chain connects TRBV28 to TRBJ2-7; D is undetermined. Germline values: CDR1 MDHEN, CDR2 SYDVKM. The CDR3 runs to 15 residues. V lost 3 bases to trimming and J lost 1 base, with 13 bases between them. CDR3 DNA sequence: TGTGCCAGCAGTTTGCCCGGCAGCCTTTCCTACGAGCAGTACTTC. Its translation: CASSLPGSLSYEQYF.

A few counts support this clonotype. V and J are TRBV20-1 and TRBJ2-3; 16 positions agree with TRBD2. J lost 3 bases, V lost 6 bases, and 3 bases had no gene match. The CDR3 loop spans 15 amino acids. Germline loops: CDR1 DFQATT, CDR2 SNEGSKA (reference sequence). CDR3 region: CSAGTSGGVTDTQYF. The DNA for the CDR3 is TGCAGTGCAGGGACTAGCGGGGGGGTGACAGATACGCAGTATTTT.

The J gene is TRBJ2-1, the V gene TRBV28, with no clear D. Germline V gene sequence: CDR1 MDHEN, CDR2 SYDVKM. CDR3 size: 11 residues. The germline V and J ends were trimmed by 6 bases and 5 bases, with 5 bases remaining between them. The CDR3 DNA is TGTGCCAGCAGCACTAACAATGAGCAGTTCTTC. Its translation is CASSTNNEQFF.

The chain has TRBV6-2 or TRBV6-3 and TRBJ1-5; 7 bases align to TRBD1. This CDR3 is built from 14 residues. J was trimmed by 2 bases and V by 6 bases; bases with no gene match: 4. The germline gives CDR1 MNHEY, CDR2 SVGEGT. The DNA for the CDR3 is TGTGCCAGCAGATATACAGGGGGCAATCAGCCCCAGCATTTT. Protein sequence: CASRYTGGNQPQHF.

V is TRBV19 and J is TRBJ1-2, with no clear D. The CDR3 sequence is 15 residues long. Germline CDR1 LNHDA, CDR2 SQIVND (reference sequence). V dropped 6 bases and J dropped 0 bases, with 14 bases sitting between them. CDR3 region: CASSRPSGANYGYTF. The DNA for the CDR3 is TGTGCCAGTAGCCGACCGTCAGGAGCTAACTATGGCTACACCTTC.

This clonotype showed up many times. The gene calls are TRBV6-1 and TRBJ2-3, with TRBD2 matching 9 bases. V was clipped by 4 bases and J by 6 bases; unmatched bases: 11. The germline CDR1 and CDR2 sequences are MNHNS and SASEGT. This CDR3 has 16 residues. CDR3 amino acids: CASSGVLAGMVDTQYF. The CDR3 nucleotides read TGTGCCAGCAGTGGTGTGCTAGCGGGAATGGTCGATACGCAGTATTTT.